Listed here are 15 T cell receptor beta chains from one sample, sequenced in a study of T cell responses to AZD1222 COVID-19 vaccine. TCRdb's table, derived via immunoSEQ multiplex PCR, lists solely in-frame clones and lacks some. This table has some 80,000 clones, roughly 86% appearing once. This specimen was peripheral blood, taken on day 0 of AZD1222 vaccination. The receptors here all came from an adult in good health.

This sequence joins TRBV4-1 and TRBJ1-6; a possible D gene is TRBD1 (5 bases). From germline, CDR1 is MGHRA and CDR2 YSYEKL. Between the trimmed V and J ends, which lost 4 bases and 2 bases, there was a span of 12 bases. The CDR3 covers 16 residues. CDR3 region: CASSPYQGAYNSPLHF. The CDR3 nucleotides are TGCGCCAGCAGCCCGTACCAGGGAGCCTATAATTCACCCCTCCACTTT.

V and J are TRBV5-1 and TRBJ1-1; 7 nucleotides match TRBD1. The germline CDR1 and CDR2 sequences are SGHRS and YFSETQ. V dropped 4 bases and J dropped 3; count of bases not matched to a gene: 12. There are 16 residues in the CDR3. Here the CDR3 DNA reads TGCGCCAGCAGCCGGAGGACAGGCGAAAGGGACACTGAAGCTTTCTTT. Translation: CASSRRTGERDTEAFF.

This chain connects TRBV3-1 (or the pseudogene TRBV3-2) to TRBJ2-3, with 8 bases lining up with TRBD1. Germline-derived CDR1 and CDR2 are LGHDT and YNNKEL (reference sequence). Unmatched junction bases numbered 8, after V lost 5 bases and J lost 1 base. The CDR3 spans 16 residues. CDR3 DNA: TGTGCCAGCAGCTCTCACCCGGGACAGGGCACAGATACGCAGTATTTT. Translated: CASSSHPGQGTDTQYF.

The rearrangement links TRBV2 to TRBJ2-7, with D perhaps matching TRBD1 or TRBD2 (6 bases each). The germline V gene has CDR1 SNHLY and CDR2 FYNNEI. The CDR3 runs 13 residues. Trimming left V 6 bases short and J 4 bases short, with 13 bases between. The CDR3 DNA is TGTGCCAGCAGAGAGGAGGGGACATACGAGCAGTACTTC. Translated: CASREEGTYEQYF. Supplemented by reference TRBV2 and TRBJ2-7, the full variable domain reads EPEVTQTPSHQVTQMGQEVILRCVPISNHLYFYWYRQILGQKVEFLVSFYNNEISEKSEIFDDQFSVERPDGSNFTLKIRSTKLEDSAMYFCASREEGTYEQYFGPGTRLTVT.

The genes are TRBV18 and TRBJ1-4; D not resolved. V was clipped by 2 bases and J by 5 bases, with 9 bases between them. The CDR3 extends over 14 amino acids. Germline CDR1 is KGHSH and CDR2 is LQKENI. This chain's CDR3 is CASSPGTPNEKLFF. CDR3 in DNA: TGTGCCAGCTCACCAGGTACCCCAAATGAAAAACTGTTTTTT.

The rearrangement joins TRBV28 to TRBJ2-4; 8 nucleotides agree with TRBD1. V lost 4 bases to trimming and J lost 8 bases; unmatched junction nucleotides: 7. Looked up from germline, CDR1 is MDHEN and CDR2 is SYDVKM. This CDR3 comprises 14 residues. CDR3 coding DNA: TGTGCCAGCAGTTGGGACAGGACCCGCCACATTCAGTACTTC. Its protein product is CASSWDRTRHIQYF.

The chain links TRBV5-1 to TRBJ1-2, with 8 bases fitting TRBD1. CDR3 length: 14 residues. The germline gives CDR1 SGHRS, CDR2 YFSETQ. Trimming cost V 1 base and J 4 bases; bases outside gene matches: 3. The CDR3 here is CASSLSGGGYGYTF. Written as DNA, the CDR3 is TGCGCCAGCAGCTTGTCAGGGGGCGGCTATGGCTACACCTTC.

The chain recombines TRBV19 with TRBJ2-2, with unresolved D. V lost 6 bases and J 2 bases, leaving 13 bases between the germline ends. The CDR3 contains 15 residues. The germline V gene encodes CDR1 LNHDA and CDR2 SQIVND (reference sequence). CDR3 sequence (DNA): TGTGCCAGTAGCCACCGGCCGGTAAACACCGGGGAGCTGTTTTTT. Its translation is CASSHRPVNTGELFF.

The J gene is TRBJ1-1, the V gene TRBV12-3 or TRBV12-4, with D unresolved. Trimming pared 3 bases from V and 6 bases from J, leaving 11 bases between. The CDR3 covers 13 residues. CDR3 bases: TGTGCCAGCAGTTTTAGGACCCGGGCTGAAGCTTTCTTT. This encodes CASSFRTRAEAFF.

CDR3 loop: CASSSLGLHNEQFF. The CDR3 bases are TGTGCCAGCAGCTCCCTTGGACTTCACAATGAGCAGTTCTTC. The chain employs TRBV7-3 and TRBJ2-1; perhaps TRBD2 as D (5 bases). CDR1 and CDR2 (germline): SGHTA, FQGTGA. This CDR3 has 14 residues. V lost 4 bases to trimming and J lost 5 bases, with 12 bases between them.

This clone occurred once. The J gene is TRBJ1-6, the V gene TRBV6-6, with 9 bases fitting TRBD1. The CDR3 loop spans 15 amino acids. After removal of 4 bases from V and 4 bases from J, the junction contained 2 bases not matched to a gene. Germline CDR1 is MNHNY and CDR2 is SVGAGI (reference sequence). CDR3 sequence (DNA): TGTGCCAGCAGTTGGGGGACAGGGTATAATTCACCCCTCCACTTT. This gives the protein CASSWGTGYNSPLHF.

The chain has TRBV29-1 and TRBJ1-3; D gene unclear. This CDR3 has 11 residues. V dropped 2 bases and J dropped 4 bases, with 3 bases sitting between them. Per germline, CDR1 SQVTM and CDR2 ANQGSEA. CDR3 protein: CSVERGNTIYF. In nucleotides, the CDR3 is TGCAGCGTTGAACGCGGAAACACCATATATTTT.

The V call is TRBV2, the J call TRBJ1-4, with TRBD1 identical over 9 bases. Germline V lookup: CDR1 SNHLY, CDR2 FYNNEI. This CDR3 has 15 amino acids. The V gene end was trimmed by 8 bases and the J gene end by 5 bases; junction bases not matched to a gene: 9. CDR3 coding DNA: TGTGCCAGCCACCGGGACAGGGAGTTCAATGAAAAACTGTTTTTT. Translating it yields CASHRDREFNEKLFF.

CDR3 residues: CASSPRMGGPYGYTF. CDR3 bases: TGTGCCAGTAGTCCCAGGATGGGGGGCCCCTATGGCTACACCTTC. V usage is TRBV19 and J usage is TRBJ1-2, with D perhaps TRBD1 (6 bases). There are 15 residues in the CDR3. V was clipped by 5 bases and J by 4 bases, with 17 bases between them. Germline V gene data show CDR1 as LNHDA and CDR2 as SQIVND (reference sequence).

In this sample, this clone turned up once. The genes are TRBV13 and TRBJ2-5; D remains unclear. The germline gives CDR1 PRHDT, CDR2 FYEKMQ (reference sequence). Trimming stripped 2 bases from V and 0 bases from J, with 4 bases between. The CDR3 consists of 13 residues. CDR3 protein: CASSLTYQETQYF. The CDR3 DNA follows: TGTGCCAGCAGCTTAACCTACCAAGAGACCCAGTACTTC.